This T cell receptor beta chain comes out of a study of a mutant IDH1 vaccine in newly diagnosed glioma. Stated time point: baseline, week 1 (first vaccination visit). Treatment defined: pre-vaccination baseline after standard-of-care therapy. This clone was recorded only once. Here immunoSEQ multiplex PCR was the method, and the copy in TCRdb shows in-frame clones only, minus some. The sample contains tens of thousands of clones, 80% to 90% of which appear only once. Specimen: PBMCs, collected from a glioma patient treated with radiotherapy, temozolomide or both. The sequence was obtained from a man between 18 and 35 years old with glioma.

The CDR3 protein is CASVQKDHYEQYF. The CDR3 DNA reads as TGTGCCAGCGTCCAAAAGGATCATTACGAGCAGTACTTC. V usage is TRBV7-9 and J usage is TRBJ2-7; D is undetermined. The CDR3 length is 13 residues. Germline values: CDR1 SEHNR, CDR2 FQNEAQ (reference sequence). The V end was cut by 8 bases, the J end by 4 bases, with 15 bases between.